This TCR beta chain comes out of a study of PD-1 blockade in mismatch repair-deficient tumors. Study-wide context: Patients had approximately 13 mismatch repair-deficient cancer types, all previously treated and progressing. Overall study findings and caveats: Rapid post-treatment expansion, then contraction, generally preceding radiologic response, marked tumor-resident clones.

Every patient had mismatch repair deficiency by PCR or immunohistochemistry. Looked up from germline, CDR1 is MNHNS and CDR2 is SASEGT. The CDR3 has 15 residues. The J segment lost 7 bases and the V segment lost 5 bases, leaving 14 bases of the junction unmatched. A remark on this clone: The antigen is undetermined.

The table came from immunoSEQ multiplex PCR; TCRdb's copy has only in-frame clones and leaves some out. The sample carries 50,000 to 75,000 clones, approximately 90% recorded once. Material: peripheral blood, obtained 52 weeks after starting pembrolizumab. The chain joins TRBV6-1 to TRBJ2-7; 7 bases agree with TRBD2. The receptor was derived from an adult with mismatch repair-deficient cancer. DNA for the CDR3: TGTGCCAGCAGTCCGACTAGCAGAGCTTTTGGGGAGCAGTACTTC. Translation: CASSPTSRAFGEQYF.